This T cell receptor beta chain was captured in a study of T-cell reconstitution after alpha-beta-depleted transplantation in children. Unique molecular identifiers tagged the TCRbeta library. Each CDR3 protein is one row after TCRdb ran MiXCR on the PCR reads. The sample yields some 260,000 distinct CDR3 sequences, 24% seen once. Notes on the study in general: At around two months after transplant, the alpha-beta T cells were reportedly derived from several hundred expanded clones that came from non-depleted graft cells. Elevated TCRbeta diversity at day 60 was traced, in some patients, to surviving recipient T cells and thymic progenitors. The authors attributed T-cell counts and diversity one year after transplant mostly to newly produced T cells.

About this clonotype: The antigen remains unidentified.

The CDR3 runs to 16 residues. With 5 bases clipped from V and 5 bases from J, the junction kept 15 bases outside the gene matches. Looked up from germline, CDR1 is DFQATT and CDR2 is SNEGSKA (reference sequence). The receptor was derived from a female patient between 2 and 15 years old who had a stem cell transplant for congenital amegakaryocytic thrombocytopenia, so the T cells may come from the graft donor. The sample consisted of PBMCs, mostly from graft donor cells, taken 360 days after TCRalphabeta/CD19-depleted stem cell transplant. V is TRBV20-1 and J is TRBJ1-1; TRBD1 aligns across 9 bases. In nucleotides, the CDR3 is TGCAGTGCTGGAACAGGGGGCGCAGGTGTCTTTACTGAAGCTTTCTTT. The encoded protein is CSAGTGGAGVFTEAFF.